The TCR beta chain under discussion was sequenced for a study of blood T cell repertoires in COVID-19. Here immunoSEQ multiplex PCR was the method, and the copy in TCRdb shows in-frame clones only, minus some. Of some 250,000 clones in the sample, around nine tenths were seen once. This CDR3 has 15 residues. With V trimmed by 4 bases and J by 2 bases, 6 bases remained unmatched. Germline CDR1 and CDR2: GTSNPN and SVGIG (reference sequence). The TCR was taken from a man aged 40-49 years who had recovered from COVID-19. The chain has TRBV30 and TRBJ1-5; 9 bases are shared with TRBD1. Material for sequencing was PBMCs or T cells enriched from blood (not recorded which). The CDR3 sequence is CAWTADRGGNQPQHF. The DNA for the CDR3 is TGTGCCTGGACCGCGGACAGGGGAGGCAATCAGCCCCAGCATTTT. Drawing the rest from reference TRBV30 and TRBJ1-5, the complete variable domain is SQTIHQWPATLVQPVGSPLSLECTVEGTSNPNLYWYRQAAGRGLQLLFYSVGIGQISSEVPQNLSASRPQDRQFILSSKKLLLSDSGFYLCAWTADRGGNQPQHFGDGTRLSIL.